These T cell receptor beta chains were read from a single sample in a study of long-term antiretroviral therapy in people with HIV. The table came from immunoSEQ multiplex PCR; TCRdb's copy has only in-frame clones and leaves some out. The sample holds over 20,000 clones; approximately 82% are singletons and the top ten take just over 5%. The sequencing here drew on unsorted PBMCs, taken 3 years after starting antiretroviral therapy. All receptors derive from a man aged 18 to 29 with HIV. The CDR3 runs from the conserved cysteine through the conserved F or W. D genes are given only for firm matches. Clone size, where shown, is once, few, many, or a class for clones that have expanded.

v_gene,j_gene,abundance,d_gene,CDR3aa,CDR3nt
TRBV19,TRBJ2-3,NA,NA,CASSMDLLASTDTQYF,TGTGCCAGTAGTATGGACTTACTAGCTAGCACAGATACGCAGTATTTT
TRBV4-1,TRBJ1-5,NA,TRBD1,CASSLNGQGNQPQHF,TGCGCCAGCAGCCTAAACGGACAGGGGAATCAGCCCCAGCATTTT
TRBV7-6,TRBJ2-1,NA,NA,CASSLGSPLGGDEQFF,TGTGCCAGCAGCTTAGGATCCCCATTGGGGGGTGATGAGCAGTTCTTC
TRBV6-5,TRBJ2-1,NA,NA,CASGRGGPITDEQFF,TGTGCCAGCGGGAGGGGGGGGCCGATTACTGATGAGCAGTTCTTC
TRBV2,TRBJ2-7,NA,TRBD2,CASRGRGGSYEQYF,TGTGCCAGCAGGGGGCGGGGGGGGTCCTACGAGCAGTACTTC
TRBV7-9,TRBJ2-2,NA,NA,CASSMANTGELFF,TGTGCCAGCAGCATGGCCAACACCGGGGAGCTGTTTTTT
TRBV10-1,TRBJ1-1,NA,NA,CASSESRGVYAEAFF,TGCGCCAGCAGTGAGTCGCGCGGAGTTTACGCTGAAGCTTTCTTT
TRBV30,TRBJ2-1,NA,NA,CAWTAPPGYPSFF,TGTGCCTGGACGGCCCCCCCGGGTTACCCATCGTTCTTC
TRBV5-1,TRBJ1-1,few,NA,CASRRSGAEAFF,TGCGCCAGCAGAAGGTCTGGTGCTGAAGCTTTCTTT
TRBV28,TRBJ2-7,NA,TRBD1,CASSLDPGLTGNEQYF,TGTGCCAGCAGTTTGGATCCGGGATTGACAGGGAACGAGCAGTACTTC
TRBV27,TRBJ1-3,NA,NA,CASSLSHSGNTIYF,TGTGCCAGCAGTTTATCACACTCTGGAAACACCATATATTTT
TRBV6-6,TRBJ1-3,once,NA,CASRNREGNTIYF,TGTGCCAGCAGAAACAGGGAAGGAAACACCATATATTTT
TRBV29-1,TRBJ2-5,NA,TRBD2,CSALSGVKETQYF,TGCAGCGCCTTAAGCGGGGTCAAAGAGACCCAGTACTTC
TRBV28,TRBJ1-2,NA,NA,CASTNPTDRLSYGYTF,TGTGCCAGCACCAACCCGACGGACCGTTTGAGCTATGGCTACACCTTC
TRBV21-1,TRBJ1-4,few,NA,CASSGGAGRGATNEKLFF,TGTGCCAGCAGCGGCGGGGCAGGAAGAGGGGCAACTAATGAAAAACTGTTTTTT
TRBV28,TRBJ2-2,NA,NA,CATPGGINTGELFF,TGTGCCACCCCGGGCGGGATCAACACCGGGGAGCTGTTTTTT
TRBV28,TRBJ2-1,NA,NA,CASRVKSEQFF,TGTGCCAGCCGAGTTAAAAGTGAGCAGTTCTTC
TRBV21-1,TRBJ1-2,NA,NA,CASSPDRLNYGYTF,TGTGCCAGCAGCCCGGACAGGCTTAACTATGGCTACACCTTC
TRBV14,TRBJ2-7,NA,TRBD1,CASSQGGTGVSYEQYF,TGTGCCAGCAGCCAAGGTGGGACAGGGGTTTCCTACGAGCAGTACTTC
TRBV6-5,TRBJ1-1,NA,NA,CASSYSGGLYTEAFF,TGTGCCAGCAGTTACTCGGGGGGGTTATACACTGAAGCTTTCTTT
TRBV4-2,TRBJ2-1,NA,NA,CASSQDYGRVNEQFF,TGTGCCAGCAGCCAAGATTACGGCAGGGTAAATGAGCAGTTCTTC
TRBV7-6,TRBJ1-6,few,TRBD1,CASSRGQDGSPLHF,TGTGCCAGCAGCCGAGGACAGGACGGCTCACCCCTCCACTTT
TRBV19,TRBJ1-4,NA,NA,CASRTDEKLFF,TGTGCGAGTCGGACCGACGAAAAACTGTTTTTT
TRBV5-1,TRBJ1-1,NA,TRBD1,CASSLGQGGNTEAFF,TGCGCCAGCAGCCTCGGACAGGGGGGGAACACTGAAGCTTTCTTT
TRBV5-8,TRBJ1-6,NA,NA,CASSLIHTSNSPLHF,TGTGCCAGCAGCTTGATCCACACGTCCAATTCACCCCTCCACTTT
TRBV6-5,TRBJ1-2,NA,TRBD1,CASSNRGQRGGYTF,TGTGCCAGCAGCAACCGGGGACAGCGGGGAGGCTACACCTTC
TRBV7-9,TRBJ1-2,NA,NA,CASSSTREFNYGYTF,TGTGCCAGCAGCTCCACGAGGGAGTTCAACTATGGCTACACCTTC
TRBV28,TRBJ2-7,NA,TRBD2,CATFETSGGFYEQYF,TGTGCCACCTTCGAGACTAGCGGGGGGTTCTACGAGCAGTACTTC
TRBV5-4,TRBJ2-3,NA,NA,CASSLQGYETDTQYF,TGTGCCAGCAGTTTACAGGGTTACGAAACAGATACGCAGTATTTT
TRBV15,TRBJ1-2,once,NA,CATSRAGSYGYTF,TGTGCCACCAGCAGAGCCGGATCGTATGGCTACACCTTC
TRBV7-8,TRBJ2-1,NA,NA,CASSLGRTWYNEQFF,TGTGCCAGCAGCTTGGGGCGGACTTGGTACAATGAGCAGTTCTTC
TRBV7-8,TRBJ1-5,NA,TRBD1,CASSPGQANQPQHF,TGTGCCAGCAGCCCGGGACAGGCAAATCAGCCCCAGCATTTT
TRBV15,TRBJ1-5,NA,TRBD1,CATSRGTGGSNQPQHF,TGTGCCACCAGCAGGGGGACAGGGGGGAGCAATCAGCCCCAGCATTTT
TRBV10-1,TRBJ2-2,NA,NA,CASSERQGGNTGELFF,TGCGCCAGCAGTGAGAGACAGGGAGGGAACACCGGGGAGCTGTTTTTT
TRBV10-3,TRBJ2-3,once,NA,CAITPGTAGADTQYF,TGTGCCATCACTCCGGGGACCGCTGGAGCAGATACGCAGTATTTT
TRBV7-8,TRBJ1-6,NA,NA,CASSSPGGTSYNSPLHF,TGTGCCAGCAGCTCTCCTGGGGGAACCTCCTATAATTCACCCCTCCACTTT
TRBV5-5,TRBJ1-5,NA,NA,CASSLAASNQPQHF,TGTGCCAGCAGCTTGGCGGCCAGCAATCAGCCCCAGCATTTT
TRBV29-1,TRBJ1-5,NA,NA,CSVVEGMDNQPQHF,TGCAGCGTTGTAGAGGGCATGGACAATCAGCCCCAGCATTTT
TRBV6-1,TRBJ1-5,NA,NA,CASSDSSGQSQPQHF,TGTGCCAGCAGTGATTCTTCTGGGCAAAGCCAGCCCCAGCATTTT
TRBV6-1,TRBJ2-3,NA,NA,CASSEIGGVITDTQYF,TGTGCCAGCAGTGAAATCGGCGGGGTGATCACAGATACGCAGTATTTT
TRBV30,TRBJ2-7,NA,NA,CAWSETVRLGYEQYF,TGTGCCTGGAGTGAGACAGTAAGATTAGGGTACGAGCAGTACTTC
TRBV19,TRBJ1-2,NA,NA,CASSVGGAEGYTF,TGTGCCAGTAGCGTCGGAGGGGCTGAAGGCTACACCTTC
TRBV28,TRBJ2-2,NA,NA,CASSAGAVTGELFF,TGTGCCAGCAGTGCAGGGGCGGTCACCGGGGAGCTGTTTTTT
TRBV19,TRBJ1-2,few,TRBD1,CASSFLQGAFTF,TGTGCCAGTAGTTTTCTACAGGGGGCTTTCACCTTC
TRBV4-1,TRBJ2-1,once,TRBD1,CASSQLGTVREQFF,TGCGCCAGCAGCCAACTGGGGACAGTTCGTGAGCAGTTCTTC
TRBV28,TRBJ2-1,NA,TRBD2,CASSPGLAGNEQFF,TGTGCCAGCAGTCCAGGACTAGCGGGGAATGAGCAGTTCTTC
TRBV7-9,TRBJ2-7,NA,TRBD2,CASSRGLAEYEQYF,TGTGCCAGCAGCCGGGGACTAGCGGAATACGAGCAGTACTTC
TRBV5-1,TRBJ1-2,once,NA,CASSFGEGDIESDGYTF,NA
TRBV4-2,TRBJ2-1,NA,NA,CASSQISGALNNEQFF,TGTGCCAGCAGCCAAATATCGGGGGCCCTAAACAATGAGCAGTTCTTC
TRBV29-1,TRBJ1-4,NA,NA,CSVETGFGEKLFF,TGCAGCGTTGAAACTGGTTTTGGTGAAAAACTGTTTTTT
TRBV28,TRBJ2-7,NA,NA,CASRSGDSTQYF,TGTGCCAGCAGAAGCGGGGACAGTACGCAGTACTTC
TRBV4-1,TRBJ1-1,NA,NA,CASSRYVGDTEAFF,TGCGCCAGCAGCCGATATGTTGGGGACACTGAAGCTTTCTTT
TRBV7-9,TRBJ2-5,once,TRBD2,CASSLGRGGRETQYF,TGTGCCAGCAGCTTAGGACGGGGGGGCCGAGAGACCCAGTACTTC